This T cell receptor (beta chain) was found in a study of T cells in Graves' hyperthyroidism and ophthalmopathy. Study-level information: Peripheral blood was drawn at first diagnosis, prior to all treatment.

It was considered stable Graves' hyperthyroidism when ophthalmopathy did not progress within 18 months. Not enrolled were patients with uncontrolled infection, other autoimmune disease, pregnancy or lactation. This clonotype was recorded at least ten times. The ends were cut back, 0 bases at V and 0 bases at J, with 8 bases in the middle. The CDR3 totals 15 residues. Germline V gene lookup returns CDR1 MNHEY and CDR2 SVGAGI. TCR beta CDR3 region amplification was performed from RNA transcripts. First-round RT-PCR targeting the TCR CDR3 was performed with the HTBI primer set. TCRdb passed the multiplex PCR reads through MiXCR, listing each CDR3 protein once. The top ten clones hold 3.7% of a sample with roughly 380,000 distinct CDR3 sequences, under 20% of them seen once.

The source material was blood. This receptor was obtained from a woman between 18 and 29 years old with Graves' hyperthyroidism. V usage is TRBV6-5 and J usage is TRBJ1-1; unclear D gene. CDR3 sequence (DNA): TGTGCCAGCAGTTACTCGATGGTTATGAACACTGAAGCTTTCTTT. It encodes CASSYSMVMNTEAFF.